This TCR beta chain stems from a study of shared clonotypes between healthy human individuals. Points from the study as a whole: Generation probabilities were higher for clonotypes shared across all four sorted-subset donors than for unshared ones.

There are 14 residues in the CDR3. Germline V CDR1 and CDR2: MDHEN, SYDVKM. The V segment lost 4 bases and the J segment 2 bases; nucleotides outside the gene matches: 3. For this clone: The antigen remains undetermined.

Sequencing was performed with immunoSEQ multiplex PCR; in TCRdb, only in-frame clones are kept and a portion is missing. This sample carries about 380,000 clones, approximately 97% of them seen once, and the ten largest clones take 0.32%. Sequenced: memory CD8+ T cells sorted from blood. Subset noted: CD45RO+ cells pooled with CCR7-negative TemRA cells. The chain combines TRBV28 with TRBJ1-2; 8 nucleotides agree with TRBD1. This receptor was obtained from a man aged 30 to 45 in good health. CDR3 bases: TGTGCCAGCAGTTCAGGGGGCGGGAACTATGGCTACACCTTC. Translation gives CASSSGGGNYGYTF.